This TCR beta chain was captured by sequencing in a study of blood T cell repertoires in COVID-19. Germline values: CDR1 ENHRY, CDR2 SYGVKD. Trimming left V 6 bases short and J 7 bases short, with 9 bases between. The CDR3 spans 12 residues. The table came from immunoSEQ multiplex PCR; TCRdb's copy has only in-frame clones and leaves some out. The sample lists approximately 300,000 clones; 85% were seen once. The V and J genes are TRBV10-3 and TRBJ1-4; no firm D call. The specimen sequenced was PBMCs or T cells enriched from blood (not recorded which). The receptor comes from a woman aged 25 to 39 who had been exposed to COVID-19. The CDR3 sequence is CAIRLNSEKLFF. The CDR3 DNA sequence: TGTGCCATCAGACTCAACAGTGAAAAACTGTTTTTT.